This entry concerns a single T cell receptor beta chain. As yet, its antigen is unknown. The data are from a study of a mutant IDH1 vaccine in newly diagnosed glioma. Study information: Averaging approximately 40 years of age, treated patients were around 62% male and 37.5% female. Previous care, which was radiotherapy, temozolomide, or both, most often involved both.

Method: immunoSEQ multiplex PCR; TCRdb's copy keeps in-frame clones and lacks some. The repertoire consists of about 60,000 clones, with about 88% occurring once and the leading ten covering 6% to 7.5%. Time point here: week 5, during vaccination. Doses comprised 300 ug of mutant IDH1 20-mer peptide each, plus topical imiquimod. CDR3 length: 14 amino acids. Germline V lookup: CDR1 SGDLS, CDR2 YYNGEE. Trimming took off 3 bases at V and 4 bases at J, with 13 bases between the two ends. This rearrangement joins TRBV9 to TRBJ1-1; a weak D match, TRBD1 (6 bases). This sequence originates from a woman aged 50 to 60 with glioma. The sample was PBMCs, taken from a glioma patient whose treatment included an IDH1 peptide vaccine. The CDR3 sequence: CASSEGVLSTEAFF. CDR3 DNA: TGTGCCAGCAGCGAGGGGGTGCTCTCCACTGAAGCTTTCTTT.